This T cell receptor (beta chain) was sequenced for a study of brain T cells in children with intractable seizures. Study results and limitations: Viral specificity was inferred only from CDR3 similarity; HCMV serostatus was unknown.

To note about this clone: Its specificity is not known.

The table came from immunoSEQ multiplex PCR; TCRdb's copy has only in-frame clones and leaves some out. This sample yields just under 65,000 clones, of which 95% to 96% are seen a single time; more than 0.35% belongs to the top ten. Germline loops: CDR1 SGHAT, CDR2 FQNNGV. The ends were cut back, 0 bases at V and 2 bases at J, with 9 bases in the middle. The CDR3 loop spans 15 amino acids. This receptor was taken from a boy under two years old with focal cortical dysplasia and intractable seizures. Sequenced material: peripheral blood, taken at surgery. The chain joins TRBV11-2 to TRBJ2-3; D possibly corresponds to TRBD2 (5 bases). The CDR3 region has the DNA TGTGCCAGCAGCTTAGATGGAGCGGACACAGATACGCAGTATTTT. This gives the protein CASSLDGADTDTQYF.